This T cell receptor (beta chain) is from a study of early T cells in non-severe SARS-CoV-2 infection. At the level of the study: Sequencing was performed on bulk RNA from unsorted whole blood, leaving chains unpaired. Study-wide findings and caveats: Private and CD4 specificities were missed by VDJdb matching, skewed to anti-spike CD8.

On this clonotype: What it recognizes is unknown.

As part of library construction, unique molecular identifiers were attached to individual cDNA molecules. TCRdb used MiXCR to reprocess the 5' RACE reads, holding one entry per CDR3 protein. The sample lists 80,000 to 95,000 distinct CDR3 sequences, 16% seen once, with about 5% in the top ten. The receptor comes from an adult who was a healthcare worker with PCR-confirmed SARS-CoV-2 infection or an uninfected control (not recorded which). Material: whole blood, obtained at baseline.

The chain's CDR3 is CATSAGGLQETQYF. The CDR3 DNA sequence: TGTGCCACCAGTGCCGGCGGTCTCCAAGAGACCCAGTACTTC. J is TRBJ2-5 and V is TRBV24-1; no clear D gene. This CDR3 spans 14 amino acids. Trimming took 5 bases from V and 1 from J, leaving 10 bases between them. In germline, CDR1 is KGHDR, CDR2 SFDVKD.